The TCR gamma chain under discussion was sequenced for a study of gammadelta T cells in human blood. Regarding the study as a whole: Microbial exposure reportedly appeared to drive polyclonal expansion of innate gamma-delta T cells right after birth.

Looked up from germline, CDR1 is GITISATS and CDR2 is ISYDGTV (reference sequence). CDR3 length: 16 residues. V dropped 0 bases and J dropped 6; count of bases not matched to a gene: 2. By share, this clone ranks as large (0.1 to 1%). Its antigen is still unknown. The same CDR3 can be traced to other DNA sequences in this sample. TCRdb re-analyzed the RT-PCR reads via CATT. The sample lists some 260 gamma-chain clones, about an eighth occurring once. The chain recombines TRGV9 with TRGJP. The sequenced sample was Vgamma9Vdelta2 gamma-delta T cells from fetal blood. The sequence was collected from a human fetus. CDR3 sequence reads: CALWEVGELGKKIKVF. The CDR3 DNA is TGTGCCTTGTGGGAGGTGGGAGAGTTGGGCAAAAAAATCAAGGTATTT.